The T cell receptor (beta chain) under discussion was sequenced for a study of blood T cell repertoires in COVID-19. About the research overall: Researchers got acute and convalescent COVID-19 samples from the United States, Italy and Spain. PBMCs, B-cell-depleted T cells, or T cells provided the cDNA or gDNA that made up the material.

This CDR3 has 15 amino acids. Per germline, CDR1 SGHTS and CDR2 YDEGEE. J was trimmed by 3 bases and V by 1 base; bases with no gene match: 3. Authors' methods: Reference gene primer amplification gave nucleated cell count estimates. Libraries were prepared by immunoSEQ multiplex PCR; TCRdb keeps only in-frame clonotypes and omits some of them. The DNA gave D and trimming, while V, J and clone size come from that table. The repertoire has 63,000 or so clones, roughly 82% of them found once; the top ten carry 15% to 20%. The sequenced sample consisted of peripheral blood. The receptor was isolated from a man older than 75 with active COVID-19. The chain employs TRBV5-8 and TRBJ2-2, with TRBD1 matching over 7 bases. The CDR3 nucleotides are TGTGCCAGCAGCTTGACAGGGGTATACACCGGGGAGCTGTTTTTT. It specifies CASSLTGVYTGELFF.